This T cell receptor (beta chain) was captured by sequencing in a study of T cell repertoires in aging, cancer and after chemotherapy. Study at large: Donor ages fell into six groups from 30 or younger up to 70 or older. Study observations and caveats: Rebound thymic output was suggested by rising median generation probability during chemotherapy in each cancer cohort. These repertoire data do not allow conclusions about immunological memory after chemotherapy.

This CDR3 comprises 13 residues. Germline CDR1 MNHEY, CDR2 SMNVEV (reference sequence). The V and J ends lost 4 bases and 6 bases respectively, with 13 bases between them. There are a few counts of this clonotype. Its antigen is as yet unknown. Rearranged V-D-J TRB sequences were amplified with a mixed TRB-A/B primer pool. Each CDR3 protein is one row after TCRdb ran MiXCR on the multiplex PCR reads. The table records several thousand distinct CDR3 sequences, around 35% of them present only once. The template was genomic DNA from peripheral blood, not RNA. The origin of this receptor is a human donor with a blood cancer. Sequencing was carried out using blood. The V gene is TRBV27, the J gene TRBJ2-7; tentatively, D is TRBD1 or TRBD2 (5 bases each). The CDR3 spells CASSSVTGPEQYF. Written as DNA, the CDR3 is TGTGCCAGCAGTTCCGTTACGGGGCCCGAGCAGTACTTC.